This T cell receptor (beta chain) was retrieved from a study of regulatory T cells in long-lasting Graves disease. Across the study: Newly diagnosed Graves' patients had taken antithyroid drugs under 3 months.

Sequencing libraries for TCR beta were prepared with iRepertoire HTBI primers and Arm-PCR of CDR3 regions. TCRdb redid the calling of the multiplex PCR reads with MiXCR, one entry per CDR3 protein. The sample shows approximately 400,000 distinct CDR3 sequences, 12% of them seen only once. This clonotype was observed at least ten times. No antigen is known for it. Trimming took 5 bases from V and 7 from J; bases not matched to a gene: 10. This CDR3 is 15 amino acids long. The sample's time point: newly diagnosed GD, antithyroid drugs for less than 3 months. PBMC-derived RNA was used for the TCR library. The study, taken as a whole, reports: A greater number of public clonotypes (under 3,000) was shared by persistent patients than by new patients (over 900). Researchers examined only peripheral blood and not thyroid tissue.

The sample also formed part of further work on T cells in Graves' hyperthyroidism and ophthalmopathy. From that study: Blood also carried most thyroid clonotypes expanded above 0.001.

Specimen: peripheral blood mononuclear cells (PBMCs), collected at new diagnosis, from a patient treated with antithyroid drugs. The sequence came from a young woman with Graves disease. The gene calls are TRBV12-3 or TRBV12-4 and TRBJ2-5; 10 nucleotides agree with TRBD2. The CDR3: CASSPSGGAPRTQYF. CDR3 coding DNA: TGTGCCAGCAGTCCGAGCGGGGGGGCCCCCAGGACCCAGTACTTC.